This TCR beta chain originates from a study of somatic mutations in cytotoxic T cells in rheumatoid arthritis (dated by TCRdb to 2015 to 2018). A note on the overall study: Patient peripheral blood (less than 32 ml EDTA) was drawn right after diagnosis and before any treatment started. Some V beta antibody-stained T-cell populations were flow-sorted on a FACSAria II or Sony SH800 at nearly 100% purity, and sorted V beta1+ cells also underwent TCRB sequencing. To characterize clonality, the study used TCRB deep sequencing while asking whether somatic mutations are carried by expanded CD8+ T-cell clones in newly diagnosed, untreated rheumatoid arthritis. A total of 65 to 70 rheumatoid arthritis patients and about 20 healthy controls underwent TCRB deep sequencing. The median ages of the patient and control groups were essentially identical. What the research found in general, with its limitations: In 8 out of 65 patients, more than 20% of CD8+ cells belonged to the largest CD8+ clone, while several identical CD8+ TCRB sequences were shared between blood and synovial fluid. The expanded CD8+ clones had unknown antigen targets, and not appearing in virus-specific databases did not rule out that they were virus-specific. In patients, CD8+ clonality rose with age (Spearman r of about 0.51), which was not the case in healthy controls. No adjustment for multiple comparisons was made for the slight TRBV07 underrepresentation in patients. There was no significant difference in CD8+ T-cell clonality between rheumatoid arthritis patients and age-matched healthy controls.

The immunoSEQ assay was applied to genomic DNA for TCRB CDR3 sequencing. On the authors' methods: Published virus-specific TCRB sequences were compared with patient CD8+ clones larger than 1%, and only a few matches were found. Only productive TCRB rearrangements were included in the analyses. A clone was defined by a unique TCRB CDR3 sequence, and clonality was computed as a productive clonality index based on Shannon entropy. Repertoire overlap between two samples was calculated from the template counts of each clone relative to total templates per sample. V-gene usage measured by flow cytometry correlated with TCRB sequencing V-gene usage, with a Spearman r of roughly 0.64. Held by TCRdb, this immuneACCESS table contains in-frame sequences only and omits some clones. Under half of the omission traces to an unresolved V gene where checked; the cause of the rest is unknown. V, J and clone size are taken as reported in that table, and D and trimming were inferred from the DNA itself. Here the sample has 15,000 to 20,000 clones; 82% occur a single time. The top ten hold about a sixth of the sample.

There are 14 amino acids in the CDR3, from cysteine to phenylalanine inclusive. Just CDR3 DNA is preserved here, 42 bases in frame from base 1. The germline V gene yields MNHEY for CDR1 and SVGAGI for CDR2. The junction shows trimming of 2 bases on V and 7 bases on J, plus 12 bases between the germline ends. Notes on this clone: The antigen this receptor binds is unknown. No quality values exist for individual bases; no much larger clone is one base distant.

Flow cytometry confirmed the purity of CD4+ and CD8+ cells that had been isolated by positive magnetic bead selection on an AutoMACS. Clonal expansions were first screened by flow cytometry with a TCR V beta antibody panel, then characterized by TCRB deep sequencing of sorted CD8+ fractions. Peripheral blood mononuclear cells were obtained using density gradient separation with Ficoll-Paque PLUS. DNA was extracted from CD4-enriched, CD8-enriched or PBMC samples with Nucleospin Tissue or Tissue XS kits and quantified with a Qubit 2.0 fluorometer. The rearrangement joined TRBV6-5 to TRBJ1-5; the D gene is possibly TRBD1, with 5 bases matching. This clonotype was sampled from a woman between 50 and 59 years old with rheumatoid arthritis. Sequenced input: CD8+ T cells sorted from blood. The DNA is TGTGCCAGCAGTTACCAAGGGGTCGGACAGCCCCAGCATTTT. Its coded protein is CASSYQGVGQPQHF.